These 4 T cell receptor beta chains were sequenced from one sample in a study of monozygotic twins with cystic fibrosis. TCRdb's copy holds only in-frame clones and misses some; the assay was immunoSEQ multiplex PCR. The table shows fewer than 30,000 clones, with about nine tenths occurring only once. The source material was blood. Receptors were obtained from a girl aged 2 to 9 with cystic fibrosis.

V is TRBV5-6 and J is TRBJ2-7, with 8 nucleotides matching TRBD1. With 0 bases clipped from V and 2 bases from J, the junction kept 1 base outside the gene matches. The CDR3 spans 14 residues. Germline V gives CDR1 SGHDT, CDR2 YYEEEE. CDR3 DNA sequence: TGTGCCAGCAGCTTGGGGACAGGGCCCTACGAGCAGTACTTC. This codes for CASSLGTGPYEQYF.

The V call is TRBV29-1, the J call TRBJ2-7, with a possible D match to TRBD2 (6 bases). There are 14 residues in the CDR3. Germline V gene sequence: CDR1 SQVTM, CDR2 ANQGSEA. Trimming left V 5 bases short and J 3 bases short, with 17 bases between. The CDR3 bases are TGCAGCGTTCAGGGACGGGAGAGGGGCTACGAGCAGTACTTC. It is translated as CSVQGRERGYEQYF.

The V call is TRBV5-1, the J call TRBJ1-1; D possibly corresponds to TRBD1 (6 bases). The CDR3 sequence is 13 residues long. The germline gives CDR1 SGHRS, CDR2 YFSETQ. Trimming took off 1 base at V and 3 bases at J, with 7 bases between the two ends. The CDR3 reads CASSLRGDTEAFF. CDR3 bases: TGCGCCAGCAGCTTGAGGGGGGACACTGAAGCTTTCTTT.

The rearrangement links TRBV7-2 to TRBJ2-7; 10 bases map to TRBD1. This CDR3 has 16 residues. V shed 3 bases, J shed 3 bases, and the junction held 8 bases outside the gene matches. From germline, CDR1 is SGHTA and CDR2 FQGNSA. The CDR3 reads CASSFDRDRGLYEQYF. The CDR3 DNA reads TGTGCCAGCAGCTTCGACCGGGACAGGGGCCTCTACGAGCAGTACTTC.